This T cell receptor beta chain comes out of a study of Ad26.COV2.S vaccination and SARS-CoV-2 variants. Study overall: Donor joined the COV1001 Ad26.COV2.S trial arm. Study results and limitations: After vaccination, substantial breadth of spike-specific CD8+ and CD4+ responses was reported. The TCR-based breadth and depth measures might underestimate overall T cell responses.

The sample's treatment: around 19 received Ad26.COV2.S at low or high dose, single or two shots; about 5 received placebo; per-sample allocation not given. At day 63 after the first vaccine or placebo injection, samples were drawn. The administered vaccine (an Ad26 vector) expressed Wuhan-strain SARS-CoV-2 spike. Repertoires were generated with immunoSEQ multiplex PCR, while TCRdb's copy carries only in-frame clones and drops some. The profile covers 350,000 to 500,000 clones, with 90% appearing a single time and approximately 4.3% taken by the ten largest. Details on this clone: Its matching antigen is unknown.

V lost 3 bases and J lost 6; bases outside the gene matches: 8. The CDR3 sequence is 16 residues long. The V gene's germline CDR1 is LNHNV and CDR2 YYDKDF (reference sequence). This TCR was sampled from a person aged 18 to 65 who received the Ad26.COV2.S COVID-19 vaccine or a placebo. The V gene is TRBV15, the J gene TRBJ2-2; 9 bases map to TRBD2. Sequences were derived from peripheral blood, sampled in a trial of Ad26.COV2.S vaccine versus placebo. CDR3 sequence reads: CATSSDLAGDPGELFF. Here the CDR3 DNA reads TGTGCCACCAGCAGTGACTTAGCGGGAGATCCCGGGGAGCTGTTTTTT. The variable domain in full, with the rest retrieved from reference TRBV15 and TRBJ2-2, is DAMVIQNPRYQVTQFGKPVTLSCSQTLNHNVMYWYQQKSSQAPKLLFHYYDKDFNNEADTPDNFQSRRPNTSFCFLDIRSPGLGDTAMYLCATSSDLAGDPGELFFGEGSRLTVL.